The next 15 T cell receptor beta chains were all read from a single sample in a study of blood T cell repertoires in COVID-19. The repertoire was sequenced with immunoSEQ multiplex PCR; TCRdb's copy has only in-frame clones and lacks some. The table includes hundreds of thousands of clones, 65% to 85% detected once. Sequenced sample: peripheral blood. These TCRs come from a woman aged 45-65 years with acute or convalescent COVID-19.

The chain has TRBV19 and TRBJ1-2; the match to TRBD1 covers 7 bases. The CDR3 loop spans 14 amino acids. The germline V gene has CDR1 LNHDA and CDR2 SQIVND (reference sequence). V shed 3 bases, J shed 2 bases, and the junction held 3 bases outside the gene matches. The CDR3 loop is CASSIRGQNYGYTF. As DNA, the CDR3 is TGTGCCAGTAGTATTAGGGGACAGAACTATGGCTACACCTTC.

The V call is TRBV9, the J call TRBJ2-1, with TRBD2 matching 7 bases. J gave up 9 bases and V 3 bases, and 15 bases lay outside the gene matches. The germline V gene encodes CDR1 SGDLS and CDR2 YYNGEE. This CDR3 comprises 16 residues. The CDR3 is CASSESRQTWGGEQFF. The CDR3 nucleotides read TGTGCCAGCAGCGAAAGTCGGCAGACCTGGGGGGGTGAGCAGTTCTTC.

This chain uses TRBV24-1 with TRBJ1-2, with D uncertain. Germline values: CDR1 KGHDR, CDR2 SFDVKD. V lost 0 bases, J lost 7 bases, and 5 bases lay in between. CDR3 length: 12 amino acids. CDR3 nucleotide sequence: TGTGCCACCAGTGATTTGCACAGTGGCTACACCTTC. Its translation: CATSDLHSGYTF.

The V and J genes are TRBV7-3 and TRBJ2-3, with D possibly matching TRBD1 (6 bases). The germline CDR1 and CDR2 sequences are SGHTA and FQGTGA. V lost 0 bases and J lost 1, with 11 bases in between. The CDR3 extends over 16 amino acids. The chain's CDR3 is CASSLTRQAGTDTQYF. The CDR3 DNA reads as TGTGCCAGCAGCTTAACACGACAGGCGGGCACAGATACGCAGTATTTT.

Here the CDR3 DNA reads TGTGCCAGCGGACTCCGACTGTTGGGTGAGCAGTTCTTC. It yields the protein CASGLRLLGEQFF. The genes are TRBV5-6 and TRBJ2-1; D might be TRBD2 (5 bases). CDR1 is SGHDT and CDR2 is YYEEEE in the germline V gene. Deletions cut 7 bases from V and 9 bases from J, with 17 bases between. The CDR3 has 13 residues.

This clone was seen a single time. This rearrangement joins TRBV10-3 to TRBJ2-1, with 8 bases identical to TRBD2. Germline CDR1 is ENHRY and CDR2 is SYGVKD. V was clipped by 7 bases and J by 2 bases; unmatched bases: 7. The CDR3 contains 15 residues. The CDR3 DNA reads as TGTGCCATCACTAAAACTAGCGGTACCTACAATGAGCAGTTCTTC. Its translation: CAITKTSGTYNEQFF.

This chain connects TRBV6-5 to TRBJ2-7; TRBD2 aligns across 10 bases. The V gene end was trimmed by 2 bases and the J gene end by 5 bases; junction bases not matched to a gene: 3. The germline gives CDR1 MNHEY, CDR2 SVGAGI. The CDR3 length is 14 residues. CDR3 bases: TGTGCCAGCAGTTACGGGACTAGCGACCACGAGCAGTACTTC. This translates into CASSYGTSDHEQYF.

This rearrangement joins TRBV29-1 to TRBJ2-2, with D perhaps given as TRBD1 or TRBD2 (5 bases each). The CDR3 loop spans 14 amino acids. CDR1 is SQVTM, CDR2 ANQGSEA, per germline. The V end lost 7 bases, the J end lost 5 bases, and 17 bases lay between the germline ends. The CDR3 is CSAGHATGTGELFF. Here the CDR3 DNA reads TGCAGCGCGGGGCACGCCACGGGGACCGGGGAGCTGTTTTTT.

The genes are TRBV19 and TRBJ1-2, with D possibly TRBD1 on 5 matching bases. This CDR3 spans 14 amino acids. Trimming shortened V by 3 bases and J by 4 bases, and 12 bases separated the two germline ends. In germline, CDR1 is LNHDA, CDR2 SQIVND (reference sequence). CDR3 nucleotides: TGTGCCAGTAGTATTCAGGGCAGGGTCTATGGCTACACCTTC. Protein: CASSIQGRVYGYTF.

This clone was observed a handful of times. V gene TRBV2 combines with J gene TRBJ2-5; 14 bases are a match to TRBD2. This CDR3 is 17 amino acids long. CDR1 and CDR2 (germline): SNHLY, FYNNEI. Unmatched junction bases numbered 14, after V lost 7 bases and J lost 7 bases. In DNA, the CDR3 is TGTGCCAGCACAAGACCGGGACTAGCGGGAGAAGGGGGGACCCAGTACTTC. Amino acids: CASTRPGLAGEGGTQYF.

V is TRBV4-1 and J is TRBJ2-7; 8 bases fit TRBD1. V lost 0 bases and J lost 2; bases outside the gene matches: 3. This CDR3 comprises 15 residues. Germline-derived CDR1 and CDR2 are MGHRA and YSYEKL. The CDR3 DNA reads TGCGCCAGCAGCCAAGATTTACAGGGGGCCTACGAGCAGTACTTC. It codes for CASSQDLQGAYEQYF.

The J gene is TRBJ1-5, the V gene TRBV30, with 9 bases that match TRBD1. This CDR3 is built from 15 residues. Germline V lookup: CDR1 GTSNPN, CDR2 SVGIG (reference sequence). Trimming took 3 bases from V and 5 from J; bases not matched to a gene: 8. CDR3 amino acids: CAWSHAGQGDQPQHF. CDR3 coding DNA: TGTGCCTGGAGCCACGCGGGACAGGGTGATCAGCCCCAGCATTTT.

The gene calls are TRBV9 and TRBJ1-4; possibly TRBD1 for D (5 bases). Between the trimmed V and J ends, which lost 0 bases and 8 bases, there was a span of 14 bases. Germline values: CDR1 SGDLS, CDR2 YYNGEE. The CDR3 runs 15 residues. The CDR3 sequence is CASSVVAGWREKLFF. The CDR3 coding sequence is TGTGCCAGCAGCGTAGTGGCAGGGTGGCGAGAAAAACTGTTTTTT.

This sequence joins TRBV4-1 and TRBJ2-5; TRBD2 aligns across 9 bases. With V trimmed by 0 bases and J by 1 base, 9 bases remained unmatched. Germline V CDR1 and CDR2: MGHRA, YSYEKL. This CDR3 is built from 18 residues. DNA for the CDR3: TGCGCCAGCAGCCAAGATTCGGTGCTAGCGGGGCCCCAAGAGACCCAGTACTTC. Amino acid sequence: CASSQDSVLAGPQETQYF.

Worth noting for this clone: Other DNA variants within this sample encode the same CDR3. CDR3 region: CSASSGYEQYF. CDR3 DNA: TGCAGTGCTAGCTCAGGGTACGAGCAGTACTTC. The chain uses TRBV20-1 and TRBJ2-7; tentative D call: TRBD1 (5 bases). The V end was cut by 3 bases, the J end by 4 bases, with 7 bases between. The germline gives CDR1 DFQATT, CDR2 SNEGSKA (reference sequence). CDR3 length equals 11 residues.